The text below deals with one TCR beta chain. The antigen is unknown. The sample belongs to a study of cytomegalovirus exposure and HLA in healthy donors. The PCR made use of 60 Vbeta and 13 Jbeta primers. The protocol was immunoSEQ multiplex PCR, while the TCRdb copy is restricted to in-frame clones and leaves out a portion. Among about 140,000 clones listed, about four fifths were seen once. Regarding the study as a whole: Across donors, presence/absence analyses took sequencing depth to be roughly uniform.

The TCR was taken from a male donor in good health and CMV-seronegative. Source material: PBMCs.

This chain's CDR3 is CASSIRRSGLIYGYTF. DNA for the CDR3: TGTGCCAGTAGTATCCGTAGGTCAGGACTAATCTATGGCTACACCTTC. The chain carries TRBV19 and TRBJ1-2; D is unresolved. Looked up from germline, CDR1 is LNHDA and CDR2 is SQIVND (reference sequence). With 3 bases removed from V and 4 bases from J, the gap between germline ends came to 18 bases. This CDR3 spans 16 amino acids.